This record covers a single T cell receptor (beta chain). What it binds is unknown. The source of the sample is a study of PD-1 blockade in classical Hodgkin lymphoma. As for the study in general: Patients were dosed intravenously with nivolumab at 3 mg/kg every 2 weeks. Study-wide findings and caveats: Complete responders' diversity at baseline resembled that of newly diagnosed patients.

Clones were read by immunoSEQ multiplex PCR, and TCRdb kept only the in-frame ones, dropping some. The sample lists 70,000 or so clones, 70% to 75% occurring once. With 5 bases clipped from V and 5 bases from J, the junction kept 12 bases outside the gene matches. CDR3 length: 16 amino acids. CDR1 is SGHNT and CDR2 is YENEEA in the germline V gene. Relapse after autologous stem cell transplantation occurred in every patient, and brentuximab vedotin exposure varied. Source: peripheral blood mononuclear cells (PBMCs), taken before the second cycle of nivolumab. The receptor's source is a human donor with classical Hodgkin lymphoma. The chain employs TRBV11-3 and TRBJ2-1, with TRBD1 matching 7 bases. CDR3 DNA: TGTGCCAGCAGCCAGACCGACAGGGCATGGAACAATGAGCAGTTCTTC. This codes for CASSQTDRAWNNEQFF.